The clone carrying this T cell receptor (beta chain) was detected a few times. Its antigen remains unidentified. MiXCR was run by TCRdb on the reads, yielding one entry per CDR3 protein. Among about 770,000 distinct CDR3 sequences listed, 25% to 35% were seen once. The record originates from a study of T cell repertoires in cytomegalovirus infection. Overall study: Indications of both CMV infection and matching HLA type were provided by public TCR beta signatures.

The CDR3 runs to 19 residues. The V gene end was trimmed by 1 base and the J gene end by 4 bases; junction bases not matched to a gene: 10. This receptor was taken from a human donor in good health (CMV status not recorded). Some clones in this sample may be carry-over from other donors' samples. This specimen was cultured CD8+ T cells from PBMCs, taken from culture after CMV antigen stimulation. This chain joins TRBV12-3 or TRBV12-4 and TRBJ2-5, with TRBD2 matching over 15 bases. The CDR3: CASSLGQGLAGGHGETQYF. The CDR3 nucleotides are TGTGCCAGCAGTTTAGGACAGGGACTAGCGGGGGGCCACGGAGAGACCCAGTACTTC.